A single sample is the source of the 23 T cell receptor beta chains below, sequenced in a study of T cell changes during pregnancy in multiple sclerosis. TCRdb keeps only in-frame clones here, not all; method: immunoSEQ multiplex PCR. This table has 70,000 to 95,000 clones, approximately 94% appearing once. The specimen was peripheral blood, collected in the third trimester of pregnancy. The receptors shown here come from a female donor with multiple sclerosis, enrolled in a pregnancy study.

The chain has TRBV30 and TRBJ2-1; TRBD2 matches at 10 bases. The CDR3 runs 15 residues. Germline V lookup: CDR1 GTSNPN, CDR2 SVGIG (reference sequence). The J segment lost 4 bases and the V segment lost 4 bases, leaving 7 bases of the junction unmatched. The CDR3 region is CAWTPRAGGYNEQFF. The DNA for the CDR3 is TGTGCCTGGACCCCACGAGCGGGAGGGTACAATGAGCAGTTCTTC.

The chain couples TRBV6-5 to TRBJ1-6; a possible D gene is TRBD1 (5 bases). Germline V lookup: CDR1 MNHEY, CDR2 SVGAGI. Trimming removed 10 bases from V and 7 bases from J, with 11 bases in between. The CDR3 consists of 12 residues. The CDR3 DNA follows: TGTGCCACCTTGGGGGGGAATTCACCCCTCCACTTT. Amino acids: CATLGGNSPLHF.

V is TRBV4-2 and J is TRBJ1-5; D is uncertain. This CDR3 comprises 13 residues. The germline V gene has CDR1 LGHNA and CDR2 YNFKEQ. V lost 1 base and J lost 8, with 9 bases in between. CDR3 region: CASSQVPGKPQHF. The CDR3 DNA reads as TGTGCCAGCAGCCAAGTCCCGGGAAAGCCCCAGCATTTT.

The J gene is TRBJ2-2, the V gene TRBV7-3; 14 bases are a match to TRBD2. With V trimmed by 1 base and J by 2 bases, 9 bases remained unmatched. CDR3 length: 20 amino acids. Germline V gives CDR1 SGHTA, CDR2 FQGTGA. CDR3 nucleotides: TGTGCCAGCAGCTTAAGGGGACTAGCGGGAGTCGGGACTAACACCGGGGAGCTGTTTTTT. Its protein is CASSLRGLAGVGTNTGELFF.

This chain connects TRBV28 to TRBJ1-5; D not certain. Between the trimmed V and J ends, which lost 6 bases and 1 base, there was a span of 10 bases. This CDR3 contains 14 residues. Per germline, CDR1 MDHEN and CDR2 SYDVKM. For the CDR3, the DNA is TGTGCCAGCAGCGGGGTCAGGAGCAATCAGCCCCAGCATTTT. Translation: CASSGVRSNQPQHF.

The chain has TRBV2 and TRBJ2-3; 9 nucleotides align to TRBD2. This CDR3 is 19 amino acids long. CDR1 and CDR2 (germline): SNHLY, FYNNEI. The V gene end was trimmed by 1 base and the J gene end by 4 bases; junction bases not matched to a gene: 15. The CDR3, as DNA: TGTGCCAGCAGTGAAGTGGGTAGCGGGAGATCTACGGGCCCAGATACGCAGTATTTT. Translating it yields CASSEVGSGRSTGPDTQYF.

The chain carries TRBV7-8 and TRBJ2-1; D might be TRBD2 (5 bases). The germline V gene encodes CDR1 SGHVS and CDR2 FQNEAQ. CDR3 length equals 14 residues. The ends were cut back, 4 bases at V and 5 bases at J, with 12 bases in the middle. The CDR3 is CASSSNGEHNEQFF. In nucleotides, the CDR3 is TGTGCCAGCAGCTCCAACGGGGAACACAATGAGCAGTTCTTC.

This clone was seen a single time. DNA for the CDR3: TGTGCCAGCAAGGCGGGAGGGCCGCGCCAGTACTTC. Its protein is CASKAGGPRQYF. V usage is TRBV13 and J usage is TRBJ2-7, with 9 bases lining up with TRBD2. From germline, CDR1 is PRHDT and CDR2 FYEKMQ (reference sequence). The V gene end was trimmed by 7 bases and the J gene end by 10 bases; junction bases not matched to a gene: 8. The CDR3 contains 12 residues.

The V and J genes are TRBV18 and TRBJ2-1, with D possibly being TRBD2 (5 bases). Trimming took off 3 bases at V and 6 bases at J, with 15 bases between the two ends. The CDR3 has 15 residues. The germline V gene has CDR1 KGHSH and CDR2 LQKENI. CDR3 protein: CASSPETTSRNEQFF. CDR3 sequence (DNA): TGTGCCAGCTCACCCGAGACTACATCGCGCAATGAGCAGTTCTTC.

The chain couples TRBV6-6 to TRBJ2-1; 7 positions agree with TRBD2. The CDR3 runs 16 residues. CDR1 is MNHNY, CDR2 SVGAGI, per germline (reference sequence). V shed 2 bases, J shed 6 bases, and the junction held 10 bases outside the gene matches. The CDR3: CASSYAKRDRLNEQFF. CDR3 in DNA: TGTGCCAGCAGTTACGCCAAGCGGGATCGCCTCAATGAGCAGTTCTTC.

The chain links TRBV7-2 to TRBJ2-3; D perhaps matches TRBD1 (7 bases). The CDR3 spans 14 residues. Trimming took 4 bases from V and 4 from J, leaving 12 bases between them. Looked up from germline, CDR1 is SGHTA and CDR2 is FQGNSA. The chain's CDR3 is CASSSGGPPDTQYF. The CDR3 DNA reads TGTGCCAGCAGCTCAGGGGGGCCCCCAGATACGCAGTATTTT.

The genes are TRBV28 and TRBJ1-5, with 8 bases aligning to TRBD1. The CDR3 has 17 residues. J lost 0 bases, V lost 3 bases, and 7 bases had no gene match. In germline, CDR1 is MDHEN, CDR2 SYDVKM. CDR3 in amino acids: CASSFGQGSYSNQPQHF. CDR3 bases: TGTGCCAGCAGTTTCGGACAGGGATCGTATAGCAATCAGCCCCAGCATTTT.

The chain uses TRBV19 and TRBJ2-7; TRBD1 aligns across 11 bases. Germline V CDR1 and CDR2: LNHDA, SQIVND (reference sequence). The CDR3 contains 13 residues. The junction had 4 bases not matched to a gene; V was cut back by 9 bases and J by 3 bases. This chain's CDR3 is CASTGTGGYEQYF. In DNA, the CDR3 is TGTGCCAGCACCGGGACAGGGGGCTACGAGCAGTACTTC.

This sequence joins TRBV19 and TRBJ1-1, with a weak D call TRBD1 (5 bases). Germline lookup yields CDR1 LNHDA and CDR2 SQIVND (reference sequence). The germline V and J ends were trimmed by 10 bases and 3 bases, with 15 bases remaining between them. The CDR3 totals 13 residues. In DNA, the CDR3 is TGTGCCACCCGGCAGGGTATTTACACTGAAGCTTTCTTT. Its translation: CATRQGIYTEAFF. Supplemented by reference TRBV19 and TRBJ1-1, the full variable domain reads DGGITQSPKYLFRKEGQNVTLSCEQNLNHDAMYWYRQDPGQGLRLIYYSQIVNDFQKGDIAEGYSVSREKKESFPLTVTSAQKNPTAFYLCATRQGIYTEAFFGQGTRLTVV.

The chain has TRBV5-1 and TRBJ2-7; 8 bases line up with TRBD1. The germline V gene encodes CDR1 SGHRS and CDR2 YFSETQ. The CDR3 spans 15 residues. V gave up 1 base and J gave up 5 bases; unmatched junction bases: 8. The CDR3 loop is CASSLSGQGAHEQYF. CDR3 coding DNA: TGCGCCAGCAGCTTGAGTGGGCAGGGGGCTCACGAGCAGTACTTC.

The genes are TRBV7-9 and TRBJ1-4; 10 bases match TRBD1. The trim removed 3 bases at V and 4 bases at J, leaving 11 bases unmatched. From germline, CDR1 is SEHNR and CDR2 FQNEAQ (reference sequence). This CDR3 is 18 amino acids long. The CDR3 reads CASSFTPGTGVDNEKLFF. CDR3 bases: TGTGCCAGCAGCTTCACCCCCGGGACAGGGGTCGATAATGAAAAACTGTTTTTT. The full variable domain, completed using reference TRBV7-9 and TRBJ1-4, is DTGVSQNPRHKITKRGQNVTFRCDPISEHNRLYWYRQTLGQGPEFLTYFQNEAQLEKSRLLSDRFSAERPKGSFSTLEIQRTEQGDSAMYLCASSFTPGTGVDNEKLFFGSGTQLSVL.

The rearrangement uses TRBV19 and TRBJ2-2; D possibly corresponds to TRBD1 (6 bases). The CDR3 has 15 amino acids. V lost 2 bases, J lost 4 bases, and 11 bases lay in between. Germline lookup yields CDR1 LNHDA and CDR2 SQIVND (reference sequence). CDR3 in amino acids: CASSIQGTSTGELFF. The CDR3 nucleotides read TGTGCCAGTAGTATACAGGGGACCTCCACCGGGGAGCTGTTTTTT.

V and J are TRBV5-1 and TRBJ2-7; TRBD1 is a possible D gene (7 bases). This CDR3 has 13 residues. Germline V gene lookup returns CDR1 SGHRS and CDR2 YFSETQ. Trimming took 2 bases from V and 4 from J, leaving 10 bases between them. The CDR3 sequence is CASSFPGGYEQYF. CDR3 DNA sequence: TGCGCCAGCAGCTTTCCAGGGGGGTACGAGCAGTACTTC.

The chain joins TRBV28 to TRBJ2-1; TRBD2 matches at 12 bases. The CDR3 runs to 17 residues. Germline V gives CDR1 MDHEN, CDR2 SYDVKM. Losses at the gene ends were 5 bases for V and 7 bases for J; bases not matched to a gene: 12. CDR3 sequence: CASSPPSTSGRRNEQFF. CDR3 nucleotide sequence: TGTGCCAGCAGTCCCCCCTCAACTAGCGGGAGGAGGAATGAGCAGTTCTTC.

Details on this clone: One end of the junction is discordant with germline, which a read error may explain. The gene calls are TRBV7-7 and TRBJ2-3; D unclear. The CDR3 covers 13 residues. Per the germline V gene, CDR1 is SSHAT and CDR2 is FNYEAQ (reference sequence). CDR3 in amino acids: CASSSTITDTQYF. DNA of the CDR3: TGTGCTAGCAGCTCCACTATCACAGATACGCAGTATTTT.

The chain has TRBV4-2 and TRBJ2-5, with 9 bases matching TRBD2. The CDR3 length is 15 residues. CDR1 and CDR2 from the germline V gene are LGHNA and YNFKEQ. Germline trimming cut 1 base from V and 3 bases from J; bases unmatched to any gene: 3. The CDR3 DNA follows: TGTGCCAGCAGCCAAGGACTAGCGGAGAAAGAGACCCAGTACTTC. This codes for CASSQGLAEKETQYF.

V is TRBV2 and J is TRBJ2-2; 7 bases map to TRBD2. V gave up 6 bases and J gave up 8 bases; unmatched junction bases: 9. Looked up from germline, CDR1 is SNHLY and CDR2 is FYNNEI. The CDR3 is 14 amino acids. This CDR3 is CASRSGGRSGELFF. DNA of the CDR3: TGTGCCAGCAGGAGTGGCGGGAGAAGTGGGGAGCTGTTTTTT.

This clone was recorded once. The rearrangement links TRBV7-6 to TRBJ2-5, with 8 bases that match TRBD2. The germline V gene has CDR1 SGHVS and CDR2 FNYEAQ. This CDR3 has 14 residues. V was pared by 4 bases and J by 4 bases, with 5 bases of the junction left unmatched. The CDR3 reads CASSYTGGGETQYF. The CDR3 region has the DNA TGTGCCAGCAGCTATACGGGGGGGGGAGAGACCCAGTACTTC.